Given below is one T cell receptor beta chain in context. In the study's own analysis: Using reference gene primer amplification, nucleated cell counts were estimated. Generated by immunoSEQ multiplex PCR, the TCRdb table keeps only in-frame clones and is missing some. V and J calls and clone size come straight from that table; D and trimming were deduced from the DNA. The table has about 260,000 clones, about 90% seen once. These data originate in a study of blood T cell repertoires in COVID-19. For the study at large: Some COVID-19 samples were acute and others convalescent; all came from the United States, Italy and Spain. PBMCs, B-cell-depleted T cells, or T cells provided the cDNA or gDNA that made up the material.

This CDR3 is 16 amino acids long. Trimming cost V 0 bases and J 0 bases, with 12 bases left between them. Germline lookup yields CDR1 SGHRS and CDR2 YFSETQ. The receptor comes from a woman aged 35 to 49 who had recovered from COVID-19. The sample consisted of peripheral blood. V gene TRBV5-1 combines with J gene TRBJ2-5; D is possibly TRBD2 (6 bases). Here the CDR3 DNA reads TGCGCCAGCAGCTTGGGTGCAGGGAGGAACCAAGAGACCCAGTACTTC. Its translation is CASSLGAGRNQETQYF.